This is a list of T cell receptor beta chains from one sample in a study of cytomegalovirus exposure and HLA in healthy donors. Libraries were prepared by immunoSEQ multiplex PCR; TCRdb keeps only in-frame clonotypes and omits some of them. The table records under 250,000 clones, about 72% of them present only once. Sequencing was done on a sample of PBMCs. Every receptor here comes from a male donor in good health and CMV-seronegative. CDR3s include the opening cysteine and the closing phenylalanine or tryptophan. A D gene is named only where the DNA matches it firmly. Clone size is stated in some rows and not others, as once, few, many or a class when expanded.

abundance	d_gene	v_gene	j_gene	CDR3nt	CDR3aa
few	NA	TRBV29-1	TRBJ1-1	TGCAGCGTTGACGGGGAACCGAACACTGAAGCTTTCTTT	CSVDGEPNTEAFF
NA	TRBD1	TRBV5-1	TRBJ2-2	TGCGCCAGCAGCAGCGACAGGGTAGAGCTGTTTTTT	CASSSDRVELFF
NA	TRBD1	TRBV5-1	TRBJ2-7	TGCGCCAGCAGCTTGGGGACAGGGACCTACGAGCAGTACTTC	CASSLGTGTYEQYF
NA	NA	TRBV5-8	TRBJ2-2	TGTGCCAGCAGCCCCAAGGGGGTCACCGGGGAGCTGTTTTTT	CASSPKGVTGELFF
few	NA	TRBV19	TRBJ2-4	TGTGCCAGTAGTATAGCTGGGTCGGGATACATTCAGTACTTC	CASSIAGSGYIQYF
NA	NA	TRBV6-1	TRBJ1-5	TGTGCCAGCAGCTCAGGGTTTAGCAATCAGCCCCAGCATTTT	CASSSGFSNQPQHF
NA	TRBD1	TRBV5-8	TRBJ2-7	TGTGCCAGCAGCTACTCCGGGACAGGGGGCTACGAGCAGTACTTC	CASSYSGTGGYEQYF
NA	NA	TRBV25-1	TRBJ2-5	TGTGCCAGCAGTGACACTAGCAGGGGGGAGACCCAGTACTTC	CASSDTSRGETQYF
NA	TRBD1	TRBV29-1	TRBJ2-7	TGCAGCGTTGGGGATCCGGGACAGGGCGTGTACTTC	CSVGDPGQGVYF
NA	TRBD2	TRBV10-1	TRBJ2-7	TGCGCCAGCAGTCTAGCGGGGACTACATCGGGCGAGCAGTACTTC	CASSLAGTTSGEQYF
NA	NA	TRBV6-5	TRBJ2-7	TGTGCCAGCAGTACCGGTGGACAAAGCTACGAGCAGTACTTC	CASSTGGQSYEQYF
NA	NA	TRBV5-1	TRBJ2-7	TGCGCCAGCAGCTTCAAGGACTGGAGAGACGAGCAGTACTTC	CASSFKDWRDEQYF
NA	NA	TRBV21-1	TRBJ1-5	TGTGCCAGCCCCTGGACAGATAGCAATCAGCCCCAGCATTTT	CASPWTDSNQPQHF
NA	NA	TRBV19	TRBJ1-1	TGTGCCAGTAGTATACGAAGGGGGACTGAAGCTTTCTTT	CASSIRRGTEAFF
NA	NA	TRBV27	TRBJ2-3	TGTGCCAGCAGTTATGCAAGGGGCTGGGATACGCAGTATTTT	CASSYARGWDTQYF
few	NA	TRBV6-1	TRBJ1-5	TGTGCCAGCAGTTCGTGGCAGGGGATCAATCAGCCCCAGCATTTT	CASSSWQGINQPQHF
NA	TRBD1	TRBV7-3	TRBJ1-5	TGTGCCAGCAGCCCGGACAGGAGCAATCAGCCCCAGCATTTT	CASSPDRSNQPQHF
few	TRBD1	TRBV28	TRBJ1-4	TGTGCCAGCAGCTCCAAAGGGGGCACTGAAAAACTGTTTTTT	CASSSKGGTEKLFF
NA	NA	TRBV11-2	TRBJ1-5	TGTGCCAGCAGCACTGACGGAGCAATCAATCAGCCCCAGCATTTT	CASSTDGAINQPQHF
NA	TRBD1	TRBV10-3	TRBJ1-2	TGTGCCATCAGTGGGGAACAGGGGGCTTATGGCTACACCTTC	CAISGEQGAYGYTF
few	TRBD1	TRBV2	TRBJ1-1	TGTGCCAGCAGTGAGGAACGAGGGGGCAGAAACACTGAAGCTTTCTTT	CASSEERGGRNTEAFF
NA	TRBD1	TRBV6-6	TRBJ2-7	TGTGCCAGCAGGGGACAGGGTACCTACGAGCAGTACTTC	CASRGQGTYEQYF
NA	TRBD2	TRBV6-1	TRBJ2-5	TGTGCCAGCAACCCGTGGACTAGCGGGAGGAAGACCCAGTACTTC	CASNPWTSGRKTQYF
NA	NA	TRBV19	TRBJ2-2	TGTGCCAGTAGTCGCGACAGGAACACCGGGGAGCTGTTTTTT	CASSRDRNTGELFF
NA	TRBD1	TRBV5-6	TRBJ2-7	TGTGCCAGCAGCTTCCAAGCCGGGACAGGGAGGTACGAGCAGTACTTC	CASSFQAGTGRYEQYF
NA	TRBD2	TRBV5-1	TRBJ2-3	TGCGCCAGCAGCCTCGGACTAGCGGGAATTGGCGATACGCAGTATTTT	CASSLGLAGIGDTQYF
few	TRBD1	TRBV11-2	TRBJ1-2	TGTGCCAGCAGCTTACAAGACAGGGACTATGGCTACACCTTC	CASSLQDRDYGYTF
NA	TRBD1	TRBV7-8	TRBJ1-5	TGTGCCAGCAGCCCGCGGACAGGGAGGGGTCAGCCCCAGCATTTT	CASSPRTGRGQPQHF
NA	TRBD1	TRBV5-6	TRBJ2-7	TGTGCCAGCAGTGGAGACAGGGCCTACGAGCAGTACTTC	CASSGDRAYEQYF
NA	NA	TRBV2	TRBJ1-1	TGTGCCAGGAGGGGCCAGGGGACTGAAGCTTTCTTT	CARRGQGTEAFF
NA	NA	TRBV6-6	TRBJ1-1	TGTGCCAGCAGTTACGAGGTCAGCAACACTGAAGCTTTCTTT	CASSYEVSNTEAFF
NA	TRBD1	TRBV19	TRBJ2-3	TGTGCCAGTAGTGCCACCGGGACAGGGGGCGCAGATACGCAGTATTTT	CASSATGTGGADTQYF
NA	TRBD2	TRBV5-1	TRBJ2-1	TGCGCCAGCAGCTCACTAGCGGGCGCCTACAATGAGCAGTTCTTC	CASSSLAGAYNEQFF
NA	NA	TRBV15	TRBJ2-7	TGTGCCACCAGCAGAGATTCCCCTCGGAGCTACGAGCAGTACTTC	CATSRDSPRSYEQYF
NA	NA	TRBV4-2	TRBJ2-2	TGTGCCAGCAGCCGGAGGGATAACGGGGAGCTGTTTTTT	CASSRRDNGELFF
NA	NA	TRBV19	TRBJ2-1	TGTGCCAGTAGTAGAGGCGAGTATCCCAACAATGAGCAGTTCTTC	CASSRGEYPNNEQFF
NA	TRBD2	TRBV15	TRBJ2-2	TGTGCCACCAGCAGAGCTGGCGGGAGGGCCTACTCATACACCGGGGAGCTGTTTTTT	CATSRAGGRAYSYTGELFF
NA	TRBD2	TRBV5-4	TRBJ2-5	TGTGCCAGCAGCTCGGGACTAGCGGGAGGGCCGGGAGAGACCCAGTACTTC	CASSSGLAGGPGETQYF
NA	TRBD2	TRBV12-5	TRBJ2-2	TGTGCTAGTGGTTTTCTAGCGGGGAACACCGGGGAGCTGTTTTTT	CASGFLAGNTGELFF
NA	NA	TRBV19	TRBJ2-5	TGTGCCAGTAGTATGACAGGAAACCTCGATGGGACCCAGTACTTC	CASSMTGNLDGTQYF
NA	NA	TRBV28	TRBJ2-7	TGTGCCAGCCCCGGAGGGACCTGGGACTACGAGCAGTACTTC	CASPGGTWDYEQYF
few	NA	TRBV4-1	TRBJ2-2	TGCGCCAGCAGCCAAGTCTACAGCGGCAATGCGAACACCGGGGAGCTGTTTTTT	CASSQVYSGNANTGELFF
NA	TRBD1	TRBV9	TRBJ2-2	TGTGCCAGCAGCGGTCAACAGGGGGCGAACGGGGAGCTGTTTTTT	CASSGQQGANGELFF